Given below is one T cell receptor (beta chain) in context. Its specificity is unknown. The V end lost 4 bases, the J end lost 2 bases, and 9 bases lay between the germline ends. The CDR3 is 13 amino acids. This specimen belongs to a study of T cells after yellow fever vaccination. Study at large: SMART-Seq v4 Ultra Low Input prepared the low-cell-number fractions. Study results and caveats: CD4 and CD8 compartments shared a small share of clonotypes. Repertoires obtained by FACS sorting could include abundant clonotypes that entered as contaminants from the bulk population.

Template switching with 5'RACE generated the TCR cDNA and added a universal primer site and UMIs. TCRdb called the 5' RACE reads again in MiXCR, with one record for every CDR3 protein. This table holds under 400,000 distinct CDR3 sequences, around a tenth found once. This specimen consisted of PBMCs, obtained on the day of the first yellow fever vaccination. The source is a man between 18 and 29 years old who received the YFV17D yellow fever vaccine. This sequence joins TRBV23-1 and TRBJ2-7; no firm D call. TRBV23-1 is noted as an ORF with a role that remains uncertain. CDR3 nucleotide sequence: TGCGCCAGCAGTCCGCAGAGTGCCTACGAGCAGTACGTC. The encoded protein is CASSPQSAYEQYV.